This T cell receptor beta chain is drawn from a study of blood T cell repertoires in COVID-19. Study-wide context: PBMCs, B-cell-depleted T cells, or T cells provided the cDNA or gDNA that made up the material.

The authors' processing: Reference gene primer amplification yielded estimated nucleated cell counts. Here immunoSEQ multiplex PCR was the method, and the copy in TCRdb shows in-frame clones only, minus some. D and trimming come from the DNA, and the V and J calls and clone size come from that table. This table has some 45,000 clones, 85% to 90% appearing once. The CDR3 totals 14 residues. Germline lookup yields CDR1 SGDLS and CDR2 YYNGEE. Trimming took 2 bases from V and 13 from J; bases not matched to a gene: 7. This TCR derives from a man between 65 and 79 years old with acute or convalescent COVID-19. The chain carries TRBV9 and TRBJ1-6, with TRBD1 matching 9 bases. Sequenced: peripheral blood. CDR3 coding DNA: TGTGCCAGCAGCGTGGGACAGGGCCTTGATCCCCTCCACTTT. Its translation is CASSVGQGLDPLHF.